Listed below are T cell receptor beta chains from one sample, sequenced in a study of blood T cells in healthy people across ages. A single record per CDR3 protein comes from TCRdb applying MiXCR to the 5' RACE reads. The profile shows 1.5 million to 2 million distinct CDR3 sequences, more than 35% of them singletons. Material: blood. The receptors were sampled from a human donor in good health. Both conserved end residues are part of each CDR3. The order of the fields is D gene, J gene, clone size, V gene, CDR3 protein, CDR3 DNA. A D gene is named only where the DNA matches it firmly. For some rows the clone size is stated as once, few or many, or as a class when expanded; others skip it.

d_gene: NA
j_gene: TRBJ2-5
abundance: few
v_gene: TRBV7-3
CDR3aa: CASSPTGLRETQYF
CDR3nt: TGTGCCAGCAGCCCTACGGGGTTGAGGGAGACCCAGTACTTC

d_gene: NA
j_gene: TRBJ2-2
abundance: NA
v_gene: TRBV29-1
CDR3aa: CSVADSKGGELFF
CDR3nt: TGCAGCGTTGCGGACAGCAAAGGCGGGGAGCTGTTTTTT

d_gene: NA
j_gene: TRBJ2-1
abundance: few
v_gene: TRBV10-3
CDR3aa: CAISDGQGGDEQFF
CDR3nt: TGTGCCATCAGTGACGGGCAGGGGGGCGATGAGCAGTTCTTC

d_gene: TRBD1
j_gene: TRBJ2-7
abundance: few
v_gene: TRBV5-1
CDR3aa: CASSFRQGNDEQYF
CDR3nt: TGCGCCAGCAGCTTCCGACAGGGTAACGACGAGCAGTACTTC

d_gene: TRBD1
j_gene: TRBJ2-7
abundance: few
v_gene: TRBV4-3
CDR3aa: CASSQEIYLDRVKLYEQYF
CDR3nt: TGCGCCAGCAGCCAAGAAATATACTTAGACAGGGTGAAATTATACGAGCAGTACTTC

d_gene: NA
j_gene: TRBJ1-1
abundance: NA
v_gene: TRBV9
CDR3aa: CASSSTSGAGTEAFF
CDR3nt: TGTGCCAGCAGCAGTACAAGCGGAGCAGGGACTGAAGCTTTCTTT

d_gene: TRBD1
j_gene: TRBJ2-7
abundance: few
v_gene: TRBV20-1
CDR3aa: CSASGTGSSYTYEQYF
CDR3nt: TGCAGTGCTTCCGGGACAGGGTCGTCCTACACCTACGAGCAGTACTTC

d_gene: TRBD2
j_gene: TRBJ2-7
abundance: NA
v_gene: TRBV11-2
CDR3aa: CAGSPSGGAYEQYF
CDR3nt: TGTGCCGGCAGCCCGAGCGGGGGGGCCTACGAGCAGTACTTC

d_gene: TRBD1
j_gene: TRBJ2-7
abundance: NA
v_gene: TRBV29-1
CDR3aa: CSVGDRSLYEQYF
CDR3nt: TGCAGCGTGGGGGACAGATCCCTCTACGAGCAGTACTTC

d_gene: NA
j_gene: TRBJ2-5
abundance: NA
v_gene: TRBV5-1
CDR3aa: CASSQESRPEGLQETQYF
CDR3nt: TGCGCCAGCAGCCAAGAGTCCCGGCCGGAAGGCTTACAAGAGACCCAGTACTTC

d_gene: NA
j_gene: TRBJ2-7
abundance: many
v_gene: TRBV7-9
CDR3aa: CASSLGGLNEQYF
CDR3nt: TGTGCCAGCAGCTTAGGGGGGCTCAACGAGCAGTACTTC

d_gene: NA
j_gene: TRBJ2-7
abundance: NA
v_gene: TRBV15
CDR3aa: CATSWGTGEQYF
CDR3nt: TGTGCCACCAGCTGGGGGACGGGGGAGCAGTACTTC

d_gene: TRBD1
j_gene: TRBJ2-3
abundance: many
v_gene: TRBV6-4
CDR3aa: CASSGTGELTDTQYF
CDR3nt: TGTGCCAGCAGTGGGACAGGGGAATTAACAGATACGCAGTATTTT

d_gene: NA
j_gene: TRBJ2-7
abundance: few
v_gene: TRBV21-1
CDR3aa: CASTSSGLAVYEQYF
CDR3nt: TGTGCCAGCACCAGCTCGGGACTAGCGGTTTACGAGCAGTACTTC

d_gene: NA
j_gene: TRBJ2-1
abundance: NA
v_gene: TRBV6-2/TRBV6-3
CDR3aa: CASTVGGAGEQFF
CDR3nt: TGTGCCAGCACTGTGGGGGGGGCAGGTGAGCAGTTCTTC

d_gene: NA
j_gene: TRBJ2-3
abundance: few
v_gene: TRBV6-1
CDR3aa: CASSESWGVGDTQYF
CDR3nt: TGTGCCAGCAGTGAATCCTGGGGGGTCGGAGATACGCAGTATTTT

d_gene: NA
j_gene: TRBJ1-2
abundance: NA
v_gene: TRBV7-9
CDR3aa: CASIAEGTLWINYGYTF
CDR3nt: TGTGCCAGCATCGCGGAGGGGACCCTCTGGATTAACTATGGCTACACCTTC

d_gene: NA
j_gene: TRBJ2-1
abundance: NA
v_gene: TRBV7-3
CDR3aa: CASTTIPGNEQFF
CDR3nt: TGTGCCAGCACCACCATCCCGGGCAATGAGCAGTTCTTC

d_gene: TRBD2
j_gene: TRBJ2-1
abundance: few
v_gene: TRBV29-1
CDR3aa: CSVTPASGVINEQFF
CDR3nt: TGCAGCGTCACCCCGGCTAGCGGGGTAATCAATGAGCAGTTCTTC

d_gene: NA
j_gene: TRBJ2-7
abundance: few
v_gene: TRBV6-2/TRBV6-3
CDR3aa: CASEVERGGEQYF
CDR3nt: TGTGCCAGCGAGGTAGAGCGAGGGGGCGAGCAGTACTTC

d_gene: NA
j_gene: TRBJ2-3
abundance: few
v_gene: TRBV7-9
CDR3aa: CATTERVSSTDTQYF
CDR3nt: TGTGCCACCACCGAGAGGGTTAGCTCCACAGATACGCAGTATTTT

d_gene: TRBD1
j_gene: TRBJ2-7
abundance: NA
v_gene: TRBV20-1
CDR3aa: CSADIGQGVGEQYF
CDR3nt: TGCAGTGCCGACATTGGACAGGGAGTCGGGGAGCAGTACTTC

d_gene: NA
j_gene: TRBJ1-4
abundance: NA
v_gene: TRBV7-9
CDR3aa: CASSFGSNQHEKLFF
CDR3nt: TGTGCCAGCAGCTTTGGGTCCAATCAACATGAAAAACTGTTTTTT

d_gene: NA
j_gene: TRBJ1-2
abundance: NA
v_gene: TRBV20-1
CDR3aa: CRVQGDNYGYTF
CDR3nt: TGCAGAGTACAGGGAGATAACTATGGCTACACCTTC

d_gene: NA
j_gene: TRBJ2-1
abundance: NA
v_gene: TRBV6-2/TRBV6-3
CDR3aa: CASSIRVMNNEQFF
CDR3nt: TGTGCCAGCAGCATCCGGGTCATGAACAATGAGCAGTTCTTC

d_gene: NA
j_gene: TRBJ2-1
abundance: few
v_gene: TRBV20-1
CDR3aa: CSAGGTAYNEQFF
CDR3nt: TGCAGTGCTGGCGGAACCGCGTACAATGAGCAGTTCTTC

d_gene: TRBD1
j_gene: TRBJ2-1
abundance: few
v_gene: TRBV7-2
CDR3aa: CASSYGKTGGNEQFF
CDR3nt: TGTGCCAGCAGCTATGGAAAGACAGGGGGCAATGAGCAGTTCTTC

d_gene: NA
j_gene: TRBJ2-1
abundance: NA
v_gene: TRBV5-1
CDR3aa: CASSLLGLSYNEQFF
CDR3nt: TGCGCCAGCAGCTTACTGGGGCTGTCCTACAATGAGCAGTTCTTC

d_gene: NA
j_gene: TRBJ1-2
abundance: NA
v_gene: TRBV24-1
CDR3aa: CATNRPFVEGYTF
CDR3nt: TGTGCCACCAACCGGCCGTTCGTCGAAGGCTACACCTTC

d_gene: NA
j_gene: TRBJ1-1
abundance: NA
v_gene: TRBV7-9
CDR3aa: CASSSSIHNTEAFF
CDR3nt: TGTGCCAGCAGCTCCTCCATTCATAACACTGAAGCTTTCTTT

d_gene: NA
j_gene: TRBJ1-1
abundance: NA
v_gene: TRBV2
CDR3aa: CASSVWGYTEAFF
CDR3nt: TGTGCCAGCAGTGTTTGGGGATACACTGAAGCTTTCTTT

d_gene: NA
j_gene: TRBJ2-1
abundance: many
v_gene: TRBV7-3
CDR3aa: CASSFVGDYNEQFF
CDR3nt: TGTGCCAGCAGCTTTGTAGGGGACTACAATGAGCAGTTCTTC

d_gene: NA
j_gene: TRBJ2-5
abundance: few
v_gene: TRBV5-5
CDR3aa: CASTLLTAGGETQYF
CDR3nt: TGTGCCAGCACCCTCCTGACAGCTGGGGGGGAGACCCAGTACTTC

d_gene: NA
j_gene: TRBJ2-1
abundance: NA
v_gene: TRBV29-1
CDR3aa: CSGLGAGEQFF
CDR3nt: TGCAGCGGACTAGGAGCGGGTGAGCAGTTCTTC

d_gene: TRBD1
j_gene: TRBJ1-4
abundance: NA
v_gene: TRBV15
CDR3aa: CATSRVSTGGLAEKLFF
CDR3nt: TGTGCCACCAGCAGAGTGTCCACAGGGGGGTTGGCCGAAAAACTGTTTTTT

d_gene: TRBD2
j_gene: TRBJ2-7
abundance: NA
v_gene: TRBV7-2
CDR3aa: CASSPASGGYNEQYF
CDR3nt: TGTGCCAGCAGCCCAGCTAGCGGGGGGTACAATGAGCAGTACTTC

d_gene: NA
j_gene: TRBJ2-3
abundance: few
v_gene: TRBV7-2
CDR3aa: CASSQSQWERTDTQYF
CDR3nt: TGTGCCAGCAGCCAATCCCAGTGGGAGAGGACAGATACGCAGTATTTT

d_gene: TRBD1
j_gene: TRBJ1-1
abundance: few
v_gene: TRBV12-3/TRBV12-4
CDR3aa: CASSPRDRVYTEAFF
CDR3nt: TGTGCCAGCAGTCCCCGGGACAGGGTTTACACTGAAGCTTTCTTT

d_gene: TRBD1
j_gene: TRBJ2-1
abundance: NA
v_gene: TRBV3-1
CDR3aa: CASSLTGDHYNEQFF
CDR3nt: TGTGCCAGCAGCCTGACAGGGGACCACTACAATGAGCAGTTCTTC

d_gene: NA
j_gene: TRBJ1-2
abundance: NA
v_gene: TRBV5-1
CDR3aa: CASSLGSADYYTF
CDR3nt: TGCGCCAGCAGCTTGGGCAGTGCGGATTACTACACCTTC

d_gene: NA
j_gene: TRBJ2-7
abundance: NA
v_gene: TRBV7-2
CDR3aa: CASSSNTYSPYEQYF
CDR3nt: TGTGCCAGCAGCTCTAATACTTACAGCCCCTACGAGCAGTACTTC